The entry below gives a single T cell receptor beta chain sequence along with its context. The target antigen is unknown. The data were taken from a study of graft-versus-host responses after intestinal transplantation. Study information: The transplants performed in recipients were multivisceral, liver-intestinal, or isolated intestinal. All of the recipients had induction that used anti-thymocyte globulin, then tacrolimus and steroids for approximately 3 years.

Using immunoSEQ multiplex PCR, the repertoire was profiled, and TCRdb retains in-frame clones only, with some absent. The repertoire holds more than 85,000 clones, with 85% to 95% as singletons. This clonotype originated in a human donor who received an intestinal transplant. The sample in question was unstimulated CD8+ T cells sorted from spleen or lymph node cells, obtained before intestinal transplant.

The CDR3 is CARVSREANYGYTF. The CDR3 DNA reads TGTGCCAGAGTCTCACGGGAAGCTAACTATGGCTACACCTTC. This chain joins TRBV2 and TRBJ1-2; D is undetermined. The CDR3 is 14 amino acids. The V gene's germline CDR1 is SNHLY and CDR2 FYNNEI. Trimming took 9 bases from V and 0 from J, leaving 14 bases between them.